A single count supports the clone carrying this T cell receptor beta chain. Its target is not known. The CDR3 extends over 18 amino acids. The V gene lost 1 base and the J gene lost 2 bases, with 19 bases spanning the gap. Germline CDR1 and CDR2: MGHRA and YSYEKL. The record originates from a study of cytomegalovirus exposure and HLA in healthy donors. Whole-study results and caveats: What TCR beta sequences reportedly achieved was accurate prediction of HLA-A and HLA-B alleles in most subjects. Presence/absence analyses assumed roughly uniform sequencing depth across donors. It is likely that the observed cluster of highly shared sequence variants was a sequencing artifact.

Vbeta (60) and Jbeta (13) primers were used in the PCR. In the original workflow: In a later analysis, about 12 million of tens of millions of unique beta chains occurred in at least two donors. Profiled with immunoSEQ multiplex PCR; TCRdb holds only in-frame clones, not every one. The V and J calls and clone size are taken from that table; D and trimming were inferred from the DNA. The sample has 55,000 to 65,000 clones, more than 70% seen once. This TCR was recovered from a man aged 25-45 years in good health and CMV-seropositive. This chain joins TRBV4-1 and TRBJ2-3, with D possibly matching TRBD1 (5 bases). The sample comprised PBMCs. The CDR3 reads CASSQGFGANPPTDTQYF. The CDR3 DNA follows: TGCGCCAGCAGCCAAGGTTTTGGGGCCAACCCTCCCACAGATACGCAGTATTTT.